This T cell receptor (beta chain) was identified during a study of T cell responses to AZD1222 COVID-19 vaccine. The study's findings and limits: There were repertoire samples only from the period after the peak T cell response.

Repertoires were generated with immunoSEQ multiplex PCR, while TCRdb's copy carries only in-frame clones and drops some. The sample holds about 140,000 clones, over 85% seen once. There are 15 residues in the CDR3. Trimming shortened V by 1 base and J by 0 bases, and 8 bases separated the two germline ends. Germline V gives CDR1 SGHRS, CDR2 YFSETQ. As regards this clone: Its cognate antigen is unknown.

This clonotype originated in an adult in good health. The chain couples TRBV5-1 to TRBJ2-1; D is unresolved. Sequenced material: peripheral blood, taken on day 0 of AZD1222 vaccination. CDR3 sequence: CASSLLGVSYNEQFF. CDR3 DNA: TGCGCCAGCAGCTTGCTTGGCGTCTCCTACAATGAGCAGTTCTTC. Supplemented by reference TRBV5-1 and TRBJ2-1, the full variable domain reads KAGVTQTPRYLIKTRGQQVTLSCSPISGHRSVSWYQQTPGQGLQFLFEYFSETQRNKGNFPGRFSGRQFSNSRSEMNVSTLELGDSALYLCASSLLGVSYNEQFFGPGTRLTVL.